The entry below gives a single T cell receptor (beta chain) sequence along with its context. Its antigen is still unknown. The source of the sample is a study of T cell responses to AZD1222 COVID-19 vaccine. Study-level findings and limits: Elevations in Spike-specific TCR breadth and depth followed administration of two AZD1222 doses. Repertoires were sampled only after the peak T cell response.

Produced via immunoSEQ multiplex PCR; TCRdb's table is partial and in-frame only. There are more than 85,000 clones in the sample; around 90% occur only once, and around 6.9% lies in the top ten. CDR3 length: 16 amino acids. V was pared by 3 bases and J by 1 base, with 7 bases of the junction left unmatched. The V gene's germline CDR1 is MRHNA and CDR2 SNTAGT. The receptor's source is an adult in good health. The chain employs TRBV6-4 and TRBJ2-7, with 9 positions matching TRBD1. Specimen: peripheral blood, collected on day 0 of AZD1222 vaccination. The CDR3 sequence is CASSDYGTGSSYEQYF. DNA of the CDR3: TGTGCCAGCAGTGATTACGGGACAGGGTCTTCCTACGAGCAGTACTTC.